This TCR beta chain was captured by sequencing in a study of memory CD4+ T cells and cytomegalovirus serostatus. The CDR3 sequence is 15 residues long. Deletions cut 4 bases from V and 2 bases from J, with 13 bases between. CDR1 and CDR2 from the germline V gene are ENHRY and SYGVKD. Single viable CD3+CD4+CD8-CD45RO+ cells were sorted as the memory CD4+ T cells. TCRdb keeps only in-frame clones here, not all; method: immunoSEQ multiplex PCR. This table holds about 50,000 clones, roughly 78% found once. J is TRBJ2-3 and V is TRBV10-3, with D possibly matching TRBD2 (6 bases). This clonotype originated in an adult in good health and CMV-seronegative. Sequencing input: memory CD4+ T cells from blood. This CDR3 reads CAISALAGFTDTQYF. Here the CDR3 DNA reads TGTGCCATCAGTGCCTTGGCGGGATTCACAGATACGCAGTATTTT.